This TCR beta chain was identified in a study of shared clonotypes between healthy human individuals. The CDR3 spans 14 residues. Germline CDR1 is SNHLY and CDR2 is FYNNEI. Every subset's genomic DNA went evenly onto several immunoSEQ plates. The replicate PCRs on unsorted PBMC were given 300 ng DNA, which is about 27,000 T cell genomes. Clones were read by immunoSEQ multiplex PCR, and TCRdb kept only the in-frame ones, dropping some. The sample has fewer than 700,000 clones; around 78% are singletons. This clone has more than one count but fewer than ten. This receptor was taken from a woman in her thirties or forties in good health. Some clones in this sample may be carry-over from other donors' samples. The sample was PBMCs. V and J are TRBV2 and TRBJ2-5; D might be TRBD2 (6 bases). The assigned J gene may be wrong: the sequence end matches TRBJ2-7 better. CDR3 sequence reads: CASKRLERNYEQYF. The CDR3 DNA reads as TGTGCCAGCAAAAGACTAGAGCGGAACTACGAGCAGTACTTC.